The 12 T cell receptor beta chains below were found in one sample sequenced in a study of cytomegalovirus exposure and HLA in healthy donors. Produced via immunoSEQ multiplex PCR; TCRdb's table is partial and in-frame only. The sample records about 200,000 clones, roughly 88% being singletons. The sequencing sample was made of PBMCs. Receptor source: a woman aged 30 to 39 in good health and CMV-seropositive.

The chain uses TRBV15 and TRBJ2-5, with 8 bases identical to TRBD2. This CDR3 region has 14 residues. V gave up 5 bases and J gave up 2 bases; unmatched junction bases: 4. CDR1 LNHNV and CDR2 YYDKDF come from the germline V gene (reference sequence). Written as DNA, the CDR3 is TGTGCCACCAGCGTTGGACTAGCACAAGAGACCCAGTACTTC. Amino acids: CATSVGLAQETQYF.

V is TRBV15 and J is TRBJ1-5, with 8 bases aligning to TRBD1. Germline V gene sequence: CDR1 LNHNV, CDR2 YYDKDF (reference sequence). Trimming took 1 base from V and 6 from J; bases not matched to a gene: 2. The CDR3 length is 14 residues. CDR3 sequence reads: CATSRGQGFQPQHF. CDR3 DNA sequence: TGTGCCACCAGCAGAGGACAGGGGTTTCAGCCCCAGCATTTT.

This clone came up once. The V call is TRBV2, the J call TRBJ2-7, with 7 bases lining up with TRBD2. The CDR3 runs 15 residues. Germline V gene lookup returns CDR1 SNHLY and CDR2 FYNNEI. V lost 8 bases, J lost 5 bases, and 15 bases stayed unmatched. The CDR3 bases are TGTGCCAGCGCTGGCCCAAATAGCGGGTTGAACGAGCAGTACTTC. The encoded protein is CASAGPNSGLNEQYF.

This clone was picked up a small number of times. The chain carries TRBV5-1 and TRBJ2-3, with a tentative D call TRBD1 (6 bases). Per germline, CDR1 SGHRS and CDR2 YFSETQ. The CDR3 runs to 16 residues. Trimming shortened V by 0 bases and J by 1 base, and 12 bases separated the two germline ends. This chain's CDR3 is CASSLAGQGRTDTQYF. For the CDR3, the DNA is TGCGCCAGCAGCTTGGCCGGGCAGGGGCGCACAGATACGCAGTATTTT.

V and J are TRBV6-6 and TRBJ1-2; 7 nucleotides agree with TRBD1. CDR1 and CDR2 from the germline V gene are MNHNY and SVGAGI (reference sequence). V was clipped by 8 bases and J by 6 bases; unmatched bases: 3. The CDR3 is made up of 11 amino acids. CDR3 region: CASLDRDGYTF. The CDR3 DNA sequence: TGTGCCAGCCTAGACAGGGATGGCTACACCTTC.

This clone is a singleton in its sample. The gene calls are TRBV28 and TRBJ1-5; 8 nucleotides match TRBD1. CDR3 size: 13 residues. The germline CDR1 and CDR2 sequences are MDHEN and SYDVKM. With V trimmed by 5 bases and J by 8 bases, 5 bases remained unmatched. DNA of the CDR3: TGTGCCAGCAGTCGGACAGGGAGGGAGCCCCAGCATTTT. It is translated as CASSRTGREPQHF.

The CDR3 DNA reads as TGTGCCAGCAGATCAGCGGGGAACTCCTACAATGAGCAGTTCTTC. Its protein is CASRSAGNSYNEQFF. The chain recombines TRBV13 with TRBJ2-1, with 7 bases aligning to TRBD2. The CDR3 contains 15 residues. CDR1 and CDR2 from the germline V gene are PRHDT and FYEKMQ (reference sequence). The J segment lost 0 bases and the V segment lost 6 bases, leaving 5 bases of the junction unmatched.

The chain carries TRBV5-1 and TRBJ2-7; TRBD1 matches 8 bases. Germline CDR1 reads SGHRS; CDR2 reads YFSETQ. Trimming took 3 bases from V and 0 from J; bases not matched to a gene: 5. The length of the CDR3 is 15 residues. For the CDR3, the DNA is TGCGCCAGCAGCTCCGGGACAGGCCTCTCCTACGAGCAGTACTTC. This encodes CASSSGTGLSYEQYF. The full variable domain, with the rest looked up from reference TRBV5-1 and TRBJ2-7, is KAGVTQTPRYLIKTRGQQVTLSCSPISGHRSVSWYQQTPGQGLQFLFEYFSETQRNKGNFPGRFSGRQFSNSRSEMNVSTLELGDSALYLCASSSGTGLSYEQYFGPGTRLTVT.

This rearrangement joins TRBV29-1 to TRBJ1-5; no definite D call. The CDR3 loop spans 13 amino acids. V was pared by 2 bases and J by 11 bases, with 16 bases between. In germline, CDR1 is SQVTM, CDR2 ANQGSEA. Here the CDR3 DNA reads TGCAGCGTTGAACTTACCGGGATCCCGACCCAGCATTTT. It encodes CSVELTGIPTQHF. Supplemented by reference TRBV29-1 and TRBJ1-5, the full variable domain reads SAVISQKPSRDICQRGTSLTIQCQVDSQVTMMFWYRQQPGQSLTLIATANQGSEATYESGFVIDKFPISRPNLTFSTLTVSNMSPEDSSIYLCSVELTGIPTQHFGDGTRLSIL.

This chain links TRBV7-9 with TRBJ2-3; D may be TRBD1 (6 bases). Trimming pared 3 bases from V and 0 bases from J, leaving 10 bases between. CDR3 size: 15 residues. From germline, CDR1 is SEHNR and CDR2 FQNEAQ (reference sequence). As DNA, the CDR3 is TGTGCCAGCAGCTTTTACAGGGAAAGCACAGATACGCAGTATTTT. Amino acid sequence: CASSFYRESTDTQYF. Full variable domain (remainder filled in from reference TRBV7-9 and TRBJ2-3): DTGVSQNPRHKITKRGQNVTFRCDPISEHNRLYWYRQTLGQGPEFLTYFQNEAQLEKSRLLSDRFSAERPKGSFSTLEIQRTEQGDSAMYLCASSFYRESTDTQYFGPGTRLTVL.

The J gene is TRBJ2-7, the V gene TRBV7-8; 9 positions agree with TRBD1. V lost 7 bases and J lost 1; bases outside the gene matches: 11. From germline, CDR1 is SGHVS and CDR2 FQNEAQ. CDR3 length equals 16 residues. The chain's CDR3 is CASTTSRDRASYEQYF. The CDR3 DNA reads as TGTGCCAGCACCACCTCCCGGGACAGGGCATCCTACGAGCAGTACTTC. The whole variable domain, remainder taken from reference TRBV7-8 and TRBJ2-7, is GAGVSQSPRYKVAKRGQDVALRCDPISGHVSLFWYQQALGQGPEFLTYFQNEAQLDKSGLPSDRFFAERPEGSVSTLKIQRTQQEDSAVYLCASTTSRDRASYEQYFGPGTRLTVT.

The CDR3 spells CASHRNEKLFF. Written as DNA, the CDR3 is TGTGCCAGCCACAGGAATGAAAAACTGTTTTTT. The V and J genes are TRBV28 and TRBJ1-4, with D possibly being TRBD1 (5 bases). V lost 8 bases and J 5 bases, leaving 6 bases between the germline ends. This CDR3 is built from 11 residues. Germline CDR1 is MDHEN and CDR2 is SYDVKM.